Sequencing of this T cell receptor (beta chain) was carried out in a study of blood T cell repertoires in COVID-19. Assay: immunoSEQ multiplex PCR; the TCRdb copy retains only in-frame clones and omits some. The sample includes approximately 60,000 clones, about 78% seen only once; the top ten take 50%. V lost 0 bases and J lost 10; bases outside the gene matches: 10. In germline, CDR1 is SGDLS, CDR2 YYNGEE. This CDR3 region has 15 residues. The chain combines TRBV9 with TRBJ2-1, with TRBD1 matching 7 bases. The sequenced material came from peripheral blood. The clonotype originates from a woman older than 75 with acute or convalescent COVID-19. As DNA, the CDR3 is TGTGCCAGCAGCGTAGAGGGAATTGTAGGGGGCGAGCAGTTCTTC. Its translation is CASSVEGIVGGEQFF. The variable domain in full, with the rest retrieved from reference TRBV9 and TRBJ2-1, is DSGVTQTPKHLITATGQRVTLRCSPRSGDLSVYWYQQSLDQGLQFLIQYYNGEERAKGNILERFSAQQFPDLHSELNLSSLELGDSALYFCASSVEGIVGGEQFFGPGTRLTVL.